The rows below give T cell receptor beta chains drawn from one sample of a study of blood T cell repertoires in COVID-19. Produced via immunoSEQ multiplex PCR; TCRdb's table is partial and in-frame only. The table has 120,000 or so clones, around 88% seen once. What was sequenced was peripheral blood. All receptors derive from a man older than 75 with active or convalescent COVID-19. The CDR3 runs from the conserved cysteine through the conserved F or W. A D gene is named only where the DNA matches it firmly. Not all rows give a size; the values are once, few, many and, for expanded clones, a class.

V	J	D	size	DNA	CDR3
TRBV10-3	TRBJ2-3	TRBD2	.	TGTGCCATCAGTGACGGACTAGCCTTTGGCACAGATACGCAGTATTTT	CAISDGLAFGTDTQYF
TRBV10-3	TRBJ1-2	TRBD1	.	TGTGCCATCACCGGGACAGGGGTTAACTATGGCTACACCTTC	CAITGTGVNYGYTF
TRBV7-9	TRBJ1-2	TRBD1	.	TGTGCCAGCAGCTTAGCGCGACTCCACAGGGGGGGAGGCTACACCTTC	CASSLARLHRGGGYTF
TRBV3-1/TRBV3-2	TRBJ2-7	.	.	TGTGCCAGCAGCCAAGCGGGCGAGCAGTACTTC	CASSQAGEQYF
TRBV30	TRBJ1-6	.	.	TGTGCCGCCTCGGGGGGCTCCTATAATTCACCCCTCCACTTT	CAASGGSYNSPLHF
TRBV28	TRBJ1-1	.	.	TGTGCCAGCAGTTTACCAGCTGAAGCTTTCTTT	CASSLPAEAFF
TRBV6-4	TRBJ1-2	TRBD1	.	TGTGCCAGCAGGAGGACAGGGGGCGGCTACACCTTC	CASRRTGGGYTF
TRBV7-2	TRBJ1-1	TRBD1	.	TGTGCCAGCAGCCAACCCGGACAGGGCACTGAAGCTTTCTTT	CASSQPGQGTEAFF
TRBV30	TRBJ1-2	.	.	TGTGCCTGGAGTGCCCCGGGACATCTGAATTATGGCTACACCTTC	CAWSAPGHLNYGYTF
TRBV13	TRBJ1-1	TRBD1	.	TGTGCCAGCAGCTCAGGACAGGGTAAGTCTGAAGCTTTCTTT	CASSSGQGKSEAFF
TRBV10-3	TRBJ2-1	.	.	TGTGCCATCAGTGAGTCGGGGGGCTCCTACAATGAGCAGTTCTTC	CAISESGGSYNEQFF
TRBV19	TRBJ1-5	.	.	TGTGCCAGTAGGGCCCAGGGCTTTGGCAATCAGCCCCAGCATTTT	CASRAQGFGNQPQHF
TRBV18	TRBJ2-7	TRBD1	.	TGTGCCAGCTCACCACTACAGGGGGAAGGCGAGCAGTACTTC	CASSPLQGEGEQYF
TRBV28	TRBJ2-5	TRBD1	.	TGTGCCAGCAGCCTGCCGGTGACAGGGCGGGCGACCCAGTACTTC	CASSLPVTGRATQYF
TRBV7-8	TRBJ2-1	TRBD2	.	TGTGCCAGCAGCTCGGGCGGGATGGCGGGGGGATACAATGAGCAGTTCTTC	CASSSGGMAGGYNEQFF
TRBV19	TRBJ2-7	TRBD2	.	TGTGCCAGCCGGCGGACTAGCGGCGCCTCTAACGAGCAGTACTTC	CASRRTSGASNEQYF
TRBV6-5	TRBJ1-2	.	.	TGTGCCAGCAGTTACAGAGGAGGGGCCGATAACTATGGCTACACCTTC	CASSYRGGADNYGYTF
TRBV7-2	TRBJ1-1	.	.	TGTGCCAGCAGCTTTGACAGTCGTGACGCTTTCTTT	CASSFDSRDAFF
TRBV27	TRBJ2-2	.	.	TGTGCCAGCAGTGCTACCCCCGCCGCGGGGCTCACCGGGGAGCTGTTTTTT	CASSATPAAGLTGELFF
TRBV12-5	TRBJ2-7	TRBD2	.	TGTGCTAGTGGTTTCAGTCTAGCGGGGACCTACGAGCAGTACTTC	CASGFSLAGTYEQYF
TRBV19	TRBJ1-1	.	.	TGTGCCAGTAGTTCGAGCTACACTGAAGCTTTCTTT	CASSSSYTEAFF
TRBV9	TRBJ2-3	TRBD2	.	TGTGCCAGCAGCGTAGATGGAATAGCGGGGGGGCGGGCAGATACGCAGTATTTT	CASSVDGIAGGRADTQYF
TRBV10-3	TRBJ1-6	.	few	TGTGCCATCACCCAGACAGTGAATAATTCACCCCTCCACTTT	CAITQTVNNSPLHF
TRBV27	TRBJ1-2	TRBD1	.	TGTGCCAGCAGTCCGATACCGGGACAGGGGGTCTATGGCTACACCTTC	CASSPIPGQGVYGYTF